These T cell receptor beta chains were read from a single sample in a study of identical twins. TCRdb re-called the 5' RACE reads with MiXCR, one entry per CDR3 protein. The sample lists 350,000 or so distinct CDR3 sequences, 12% seen once, with around 7.8% in the top ten. The same sample was also studied in work on yellow fever vaccine responses in identical twins.

The sample consisted of CD8+ T cells sorted from blood. The receptors shown here come from a young woman in good health. Both conserved end residues are part of each CDR3. D genes are given only for firm matches. Some rows mark clone size as missing; the rest say once, few, many or name a class of expanded clone.

v_call	j_call	clone_size	d_call	cdr3_aa	cdr3_nt
TRBV4-2	TRBJ2-1	NA	TRBD2	CASSQEGTSGGNEQFF	TGTGCCAGCAGCCAAGAGGGGACTAGCGGGGGGAATGAGCAGTTCTTC
TRBV12-3/TRBV12-4	TRBJ1-6	many	NA	CASSLVWDNSPLHF	TGTGCCAGCAGTTTGGTGTGGGATAATTCACCCCTCCACTTT
TRBV12-3/TRBV12-4	TRBJ2-1	NA	NA	CASRSQGVEQFF	TGTGCCAGCAGGAGCCAGGGCGTTGAGCAGTTCTTC
TRBV2	TRBJ1-2	NA	NA	CASPGQGLGMDGYTF	TGTGCCAGCCCCGGTCAGGGTCTGGGTATGGATGGCTACACCTTC
TRBV4-1	TRBJ1-1	few	TRBD1	CASSPKGQGGFDTEAFF	TGCGCCAGCAGCCCCAAGGGACAGGGAGGTTTCGACACTGAAGCTTTCTTT
TRBV12-3/TRBV12-4	TRBJ2-1	many	TRBD2	CASSFTSVHYNEQFF	TGTGCCAGCAGCTTCACTAGCGTCCACTACAATGAGCAGTTCTTC
TRBV7-3	TRBJ2-3	NA	TRBD2	CASSLLAAFTDTQYF	TGTGCCAGCAGCTTACTAGCGGCGTTCACAGATACGCAGTATTTT
TRBV2	TRBJ2-1	NA	NA	CASPIRRGGWFF	TGTGCCAGCCCCATTAGGAGGGGGGGGTGGTTCTTC
TRBV4-1	TRBJ2-5	many	NA	CASSQDRGETQYF	TGCGCCAGCAGCCAAGATCGGGGGGAGACCCAGTACTTC
TRBV7-9	TRBJ1-3	few	NA	CASTPENPVTRNTIYF	TGTGCCAGCACCCCAGAGAACCCAGTCACCCGAAACACCATATATTTT
TRBV11-2	TRBJ2-7	NA	TRBD2	CASSGAGTSGTEQYF	TGTGCCAGCAGCGGGGCCGGGACTAGCGGGACAGAGCAGTACTTC
TRBV12-5	TRBJ2-1	NA	NA	CASGPSEGGNNEQFF	TGTGCTAGTGGTCCCTCAGAAGGAGGAAACAATGAGCAGTTCTTC
TRBV20-1	TRBJ2-1	few	TRBD1	CSAINRGGYNEQFF	TGCAGTGCGATCAACAGGGGTGGCTACAATGAGCAGTTCTTC
TRBV11-2	TRBJ2-1	few	NA	CASSLSLAPWDEQFF	TGTGCCAGCAGCTTAAGCCTAGCGCCTTGGGATGAGCAGTTCTTC
TRBV11-2	TRBJ2-5	NA	TRBD2	CASSLGGGGVRETQYF	TGTGCCAGCAGCTTAGGCGGCGGGGGGGTAAGGGAGACCCAGTACTTC
TRBV6-4	TRBJ2-1	many	TRBD2	CASSSGSENEQFF	TGTGCCAGTTCGAGCGGGAGTGAAAATGAGCAGTTCTTC
TRBV10-3	TRBJ2-1	NA	TRBD2	CAISESLAGRSGEQFF	TGTGCCATCAGTGAGTCTCTAGCGGGCCGCAGCGGTGAGCAGTTCTTC
TRBV12-3/TRBV12-4	TRBJ2-3	few	NA	CASVLGQGSTDTQYF	TGTGCCAGCGTCTTAGGCCAGGGCAGCACAGATACGCAGTATTTT
TRBV7-9	TRBJ2-1	NA	NA	CASSPTRSNEQFF	TGTGCCAGCAGCCCGACTAGATCCAATGAGCAGTTCTTC
TRBV7-9	TRBJ2-7	NA	TRBD2	CASSPRLAGSFGQYF	TGTGCCAGCAGCCCCCGACTAGCGGGCTCCTTTGGGCAGTACTTC
TRBV27	TRBJ2-1	few	NA	CASTRGGYNEQFF	TGTGCCAGCACCCGGGGCGGCTACAATGAGCAGTTCTTC
TRBV19	TRBJ2-7	few	NA	CASMGTYEQYF	TGTGCCAGTATGGGTACGTACGAGCAGTACTTC
TRBV29-1	TRBJ2-1	few	NA	CSVEPPFLSSYNEQFF	TGCAGCGTTGAACCCCCTTTCCTTAGCTCCTACAATGAGCAGTTCTTC
TRBV20-1	TRBJ2-3	NA	TRBD2	CSARDRRTGGATDTQYF	TGCAGTGCTAGAGATAGACGGACCGGGGGGGCAACAGATACGCAGTATTTT
TRBV5-1	TRBJ1-2	NA	TRBD1	CASSLDESAGGPYGYTF	TGCGCCAGCAGCTTGGACGAATCTGCAGGGGGGCCCTATGGCTACACCTTC
TRBV5-1	TRBJ2-1	few	NA	CASSLAWPHPGESSYNEQFF	TGCGCCAGCAGCTTGGCCTGGCCTCACCCAGGGGAGAGCTCCTACAATGAGCAGTTCTTC
TRBV2	TRBJ1-6	few	TRBD1	CASSEALGTGASPLHF	TGTGCCAGCAGTGAAGCGCTTGGGACAGGGGCTTCACCCCTCCACTTT
TRBV28	TRBJ2-3	NA	NA	CASSWGGRQGLWPDTQYF	TGTGCCAGCAGCTGGGGGGGGAGACAGGGACTGTGGCCAGATACGCAGTATTTT
TRBV18	TRBJ2-5	NA	NA	CASSPPTVGEETQYF	TGTGCCAGCTCACCACCGACTGTTGGCGAAGAGACCCAGTACTTC
TRBV3-1	TRBJ1-1	many	NA	CASSQDMMNTEAFF	TGTGCCAGCAGCCAAGATATGATGAACACTGAAGCTTTCTTT
TRBV4-2	TRBJ2-7	few	NA	CASSQEVGTPSYEQYF	TGTGCCAGCAGCCAAGAGGTGGGGACACCCTCCTACGAGCAGTACTTC
TRBV6-4	TRBJ2-3	NA	TRBD2	CASSESGGGGDTQYF	TGTGCCAGCAGTGAAAGCGGGGGCGGCGGAGATACGCAGTATTTT
TRBV14	TRBJ2-7	few	TRBD1	CASSQDLWDRGKSYEQYF	TGTGCCAGCAGCCAAGATCTTTGGGACAGGGGGAAGAGTTACGAGCAGTACTTC
TRBV6-5	TRBJ2-2	NA	NA	CASSYPNDGPNTGELFF	TGTGCCAGCAGTTACCCAAACGACGGACCGAACACCGGGGAGCTGTTTTTT
TRBV11-3	TRBJ2-1	NA	TRBD1	CASSPQGQGYSYNEQFF	TGTGCCAGCAGCCCCCAAGGACAGGGTTACTCCTACAATGAGCAGTTCTTC
TRBV28	TRBJ2-7	few	TRBD1	CASSFGQGAVYEQYF	TGTGCCAGCAGTTTCGGGCAGGGGGCCGTCTACGAGCAGTACTTC
TRBV28	TRBJ2-2	many	NA	CASSLSKITGELFF	TGTGCCAGCAGTTTATCCAAAATCACCGGGGAGCTGTTTTTT
TRBV28	TRBJ2-4	few	TRBD2	CASKASGGARAKNIQYF	TGTGCCAGCAAAGCTAGCGGGGGGGCGAGGGCCAAAAACATTCAGTACTTC
TRBV7-9	TRBJ2-5	NA	NA	CASSHDIQETQYF	TGTGCCAGCAGCCATGACATACAAGAGACCCAGTACTTC
TRBV20-1	TRBJ2-7	few	TRBD2	CSARKTSGSYEQYF	TGCAGTGCTAGAAAGACTAGCGGGAGTTACGAGCAGTACTTC